A single sample is the source of the 29 T cell receptor beta chains below, sequenced in a study of shared T cell receptors in the human thymus. This table comes from immunoSEQ multiplex PCR, and its TCRdb copy is limited to in-frame clones, with some not included. The sample has hundreds of thousands of clones; roughly 86% are singletons. These data also featured in a second study, about human thymus T cells.

Material: thymocytes. The receptor set was obtained from a boy under two years old with a congenital heart defect.

The chain joins TRBV5-1 to TRBJ1-2; 8 bases are shared with TRBD1. V shed 4 bases, J shed 5 bases, and the junction held 10 bases outside the gene matches. In germline, CDR1 is SGHRS, CDR2 YFSETQ. This CDR3 is built from 15 residues. In nucleotides, the CDR3 is TGCGCCAGCAGCACACTGCCGGACAGGGCTTATGGCTACACCTTC. Translated, it gives CASSTLPDRAYGYTF. Variable domain in full (rest from reference TRBV5-1 and TRBJ1-2): KAGVTQTPRYLIKTRGQQVTLSCSPISGHRSVSWYQQTPGQGLQFLFEYFSETQRNKGNFPGRFSGRQFSNSRSEMNVSTLELGDSALYLCASSTLPDRAYGYTFGSGTRLTVV.

The chain links TRBV4-3 to TRBJ2-3, with D uncertain. Trimming stripped 3 bases from V and 3 bases from J, with 16 bases between. The CDR3 totals 16 residues. Germline values: CDR1 LGHNA, CDR2 YSLEER. In DNA form, the CDR3 reads TGCGCCAGCAGCCAGCATCGGGTTGCCCAAACAGATACGCAGTATTTT. It codes for CASSQHRVAQTDTQYF.

The chain is built from TRBV19 and TRBJ2-6, with TRBD2 matching 7 bases. Per germline, CDR1 LNHDA and CDR2 SQIVND (reference sequence). CDR3 length equals 16 residues. V lost 7 bases to trimming and J lost 4 bases; unmatched junction nucleotides: 10. CDR3 sequence (DNA): TGTGCCAGTACCGGGACGGGGGGACCAGGGGCCAACGTCCTGACTTTC. The encoded protein is CASTGTGGPGANVLTF.

The gene calls are TRBV12-5 and TRBJ2-4; D remains ambiguous. The CDR3 is 18 amino acids. Trimming took 0 bases from V and 0 from J, leaving 15 bases between them. CDR1 is LGHNT, CDR2 FRNRAP, per germline. CDR3 region: CASGLVLYRTLAKNIQYF. Here the CDR3 DNA reads TGTGCTAGTGGTTTGGTACTTTATAGAACTCTAGCCAAAAACATTCAGTACTTC.

This rearrangement joins TRBV4-2 to TRBJ2-5, with unresolved D. TRBJ2-7 matches the DNA end more closely, so the J call is doubtful. Germline CDR1 reads LGHNA; CDR2 reads YNFKEQ. This CDR3 has 10 residues. The CDR3 is CASSQVEQYF. The CDR3 bases are TGTGCCAGCAGCCAAGTCGAGCAGTACTTC.

V and J are TRBV5-8 and TRBJ2-7; 7 bases map to TRBD1. CDR1 is SGHTS, CDR2 YDEGEE, per germline. Trimming at V came to 4 bases and at J to 0 bases, leaving 16 bases not matched to a gene. This CDR3 spans 18 amino acids. CDR3 in amino acids: CASSRVGTAVPSSYEQYF. The CDR3 DNA sequence: TGTGCCAGCAGCCGCGTAGGGACAGCCGTTCCGAGCTCCTACGAGCAGTACTTC. Combining the CDR3 with reference TRBV5-8 and TRBJ2-7 gives the whole variable domain EAGVTQSPTHLIKTRGQQATLRCSPISGHTSVYWYQQALGLGLQFLLWYDEGEERNRGNFPPRFSGRQFPNYSSELNVNALELEDSALYLCASSRVGTAVPSSYEQYFGPGTRLTVT.

The CDR3 spells CASSLLTSPQETQYF. DNA for the CDR3: TGTGCCAGCAGCTTACTCACTAGCCCCCAAGAGACCCAGTACTTC. This rearrangement joins TRBV7-9 to TRBJ2-5; D is possibly TRBD2 (6 bases). Germline V gives CDR1 SEHNR, CDR2 FQNEAQ (reference sequence). Between the trimmed V and J ends, which lost 2 bases and 1 base, there was a span of 11 bases. The CDR3 is made up of 15 amino acids.

V and J are TRBV5-4 and TRBJ1-4, with 8 bases matching TRBD1. Looked up from germline, CDR1 is SGHNT and CDR2 is YYREEE (reference sequence). The CDR3 contains 15 residues. With 4 bases clipped from V and 6 bases from J, the junction kept 8 bases outside the gene matches. The CDR3 sequence: CASSRGQGKDEKLFF. The CDR3 DNA follows: TGTGCCAGCAGCCGCGGACAGGGAAAGGATGAAAAACTGTTTTTT.

The gene calls are TRBV27 and TRBJ1-1; 7 bases map to TRBD1. Trimming at V came to 3 bases and at J to 0 bases, leaving 10 bases not matched to a gene. Germline V lookup: CDR1 MNHEY, CDR2 SMNVEV (reference sequence). The CDR3 has 17 residues. The CDR3: CASSFGGGQAMNTEAFF. Here the CDR3 DNA reads TGTGCCAGCAGTTTTGGGGGAGGACAGGCGATGAACACTGAAGCTTTCTTT.

The chain links TRBV30 to TRBJ2-7, with D tentatively TRBD1 (5 bases). V was cut by 3 bases and J by 7 bases, with 13 bases left in between. This CDR3 contains 12 residues. In germline, CDR1 is GTSNPN, CDR2 SVGIG (reference sequence). In nucleotides, the CDR3 is TGTGCCTGGAGACAGGTCGGTCGGGAGCAGTACTTC. As protein: CAWRQVGREQYF.

V and J are TRBV15 and TRBJ2-7, with TRBD1 matching over 9 bases. CDR3 length equals 17 residues. Germline lookup yields CDR1 LNHNV and CDR2 YYDKDF (reference sequence). V shed 4 bases, J shed 7 bases, and the junction held 17 bases outside the gene matches. In DNA form, the CDR3 reads TGTGCCACCAGCATCCGGACAGGGGCGAGGGGCCTACGGGAGCAGTACTTC. Encoded protein: CATSIRTGARGLREQYF.

The chain joins TRBV18 to TRBJ2-7; 7 positions agree with TRBD1. Germline V gene sequence: CDR1 KGHSH, CDR2 LQKENI. Losses at the gene ends were 6 bases for V and 0 bases for J; bases not matched to a gene: 8. The length of the CDR3 is 15 residues. CDR3 bases: TGTGCCAGCTCGTCTCCGGGACAGAGCTCCTACGAGCAGTACTTC. This gives the protein CASSSPGQSSYEQYF.

The V and J genes are TRBV14 and TRBJ2-2, with 10 positions matching TRBD2. The CDR3 is 19 amino acids. In germline, CDR1 is SGHDN, CDR2 FVKESK. Losses at the gene ends were 0 bases for V and 3 bases for J; bases not matched to a gene: 10. In nucleotides, the CDR3 is TGTGCCAGCAGCCAAGATGCGCTAGCGGGAGCTTTAGACACCGGGGAGCTGTTTTTT. Its protein product is CASSQDALAGALDTGELFF.

This chain links TRBV4-3 with TRBJ2-7; TRBD2 matches at 13 bases. Germline V CDR1 and CDR2: LGHNA, YSLEER. The length of the CDR3 is 16 residues. V dropped 0 bases and J dropped 4; count of bases not matched to a gene: 3. This CDR3 is CASSQERTSGSYEQYF. In DNA form, the CDR3 reads TGCGCCAGCAGCCAAGAAAGGACTAGCGGGAGTTACGAGCAGTACTTC.

The chain joins TRBV12-5 to TRBJ1-2, with 11 positions matching TRBD1. CDR3 length: 16 residues. J gave up 4 bases and V 5 bases, and 9 bases lay outside the gene matches. Germline CDR1 is LGHNT and CDR2 is FRNRAP. Written as DNA, the CDR3 is TGTGCTAGTGGTGGATCATCCGGGACAGGGGGCTATGGCTACACCTTC. This gives the protein CASGGSSGTGGYGYTF. Full variable domain (remainder filled in from reference TRBV12-5 and TRBJ1-2): DARVTQTPRHKVTEMGQEVTMRCQPILGHNTVFWYRQTMMQGLELLAYFRNRAPLDDSGMPKDRFSAEMPDATLATLKIQPSEPRDSAVYFCASGGSSGTGGYGYTFGSGTRLTVV.

This clone was picked up a small number of times. V and J are TRBV4-3 and TRBJ2-3; D is perhaps TRBD2 (5 bases). The CDR3 totals 15 residues. Trimming pared 1 base from V and 5 bases from J, leaving 13 bases between. CDR1 and CDR2 from the germline V gene are LGHNA and YSLEER. This chain's CDR3 is CASSQGLFPGDTQYF. The CDR3 nucleotides read TGCGCCAGCAGCCAAGGACTATTCCCCGGAGATACGCAGTATTTT.

The chain couples TRBV28 to TRBJ2-1, with D tentatively TRBD2 (6 bases). V was clipped by 5 bases and J by 5 bases, with 13 bases between them. This CDR3 region has 14 residues. Germline assignment: CDR1 MDHEN and CDR2 SYDVKM. The CDR3 DNA sequence: TGTGCCAGCAGTGGACTTGGGGGGAACAATGAGCAGTTCTTC. Residues: CASSGLGGNNEQFF. Using reference TRBV28 and TRBJ2-1 for the parts outside the CDR3, the full variable domain is DVKVTQSSRYLVKRTGEKVFLECVQDMDHENMFWYRQDPGLGLRLIYFSYDVKMKEKGDIPEGYSVSREKKERFSLILESASTNQTSMYLCASSGLGGNNEQFFGPGTRLTVL.

The chain couples TRBV25-1 to TRBJ2-1, with D possibly matching TRBD1 (5 bases). Germline V lookup: CDR1 MGHDK, CDR2 SYGVNS. The CDR3 loop spans 15 amino acids. V dropped 2 bases and J dropped 4 bases, with 12 bases sitting between them. The CDR3 loop is CASSETSQGYNEQFF. The DNA of the CDR3 is TGTGCCAGCAGTGAAACATCCCAGGGATACAATGAGCAGTTCTTC.

The V gene is TRBV18, the J gene TRBJ1-2; 11 nucleotides line up with TRBD1. V was clipped by 3 bases and J by 4 bases; unmatched bases: 4. Germline V lookup: CDR1 KGHSH, CDR2 LQKENI. This CDR3 contains 15 residues. The CDR3 coding sequence is TGTGCCAGCTCACCTGGGACAGGGGGAAGCTATGGCTACACCTTC. Translation: CASSPGTGGSYGYTF.

This clone was detected once. The chain links TRBV12-5 to TRBJ2-1, with 7 nucleotides matching TRBD1. Germline V gene lookup returns CDR1 LGHNT and CDR2 FRNRAP. After removal of 6 bases from V and 1 base from J, the junction contained 6 bases not matched to a gene. The CDR3 is made up of 15 amino acids. DNA of the CDR3: TGTGCTAGTGGAACCCAGGGGGAATCCTACAATGAGCAGTTCTTC. This encodes CASGTQGESYNEQFF.

The chain combines TRBV11-2 with TRBJ2-7; D gene unclear. The CDR3 covers 11 residues. Deletions cut 2 bases from V and 5 bases from J, with 4 bases between. In germline, CDR1 is SGHAT, CDR2 FQNNGV. In DNA form, the CDR3 reads TGTGCCAGCAGCTTAACGGACGAGCAGTACTTC. Amino acid sequence: CASSLTDEQYF.

The chain joins TRBV27 to TRBJ1-1; the D gene is possibly TRBD1 (6 bases). V was cut by 4 bases and J by 4 bases, with 19 bases left in between. The CDR3 length is 16 residues. Germline V gene sequence: CDR1 MNHEY, CDR2 SMNVEV (reference sequence). The CDR3 DNA reads as TGTGCCAGCAGTTCATGGGGGCGGGTGTGGGGCACTGAAGCTTTCTTT. The encoded protein is CASSSWGRVWGTEAFF.

The chain has TRBV4-3 and TRBJ2-5, with 7 bases that match TRBD2. The CDR3 loop spans 14 amino acids. V was clipped by 0 bases and J by 4 bases; unmatched bases: 2. Per germline, CDR1 LGHNA and CDR2 YSLEER. The CDR3 protein is CASSQELAVETQYF. CDR3 nucleotides: TGCGCCAGCAGCCAAGAGCTAGCGGTAGAGACCCAGTACTTC.

This clone showed up just once. The chain couples TRBV30 to TRBJ2-5; D unclear. This CDR3 region has 14 residues. In germline, CDR1 is GTSNPN, CDR2 SVGIG (reference sequence). The V end was cut by 2 bases, the J end by 2 bases, with 12 bases between. The CDR3 DNA sequence: TGTGCCTGGAGTCCGCTTTCTCAGCAAGAGACCCAGTACTTC. It specifies CAWSPLSQQETQYF.

The V gene is TRBV7-9, the J gene TRBJ2-1, with unresolved D. Trimming left V 4 bases short and J 5 bases short, with 15 bases between. The CDR3 totals 15 residues. CDR1 SEHNR and CDR2 FQNEAQ come from the germline V gene (reference sequence). This CDR3 is CASSYGYTADNEQFF. The CDR3 DNA sequence: TGTGCCAGCAGCTACGGGTATACGGCGGACAATGAGCAGTTCTTC. Together with reference TRBV7-9 and TRBJ2-1, the CDR3 gives the full variable domain: DTGVSQNPRHKITKRGQNVTFRCDPISEHNRLYWYRQTLGQGPEFLTYFQNEAQLEKSRLLSDRFSAERPKGSFSTLEIQRTEQGDSAMYLCASSYGYTADNEQFFGPGTRLTVL.

The chain uses TRBV23-1 and TRBJ1-5; no definite D call. TRBV23-1 is an ORF, with its function uncertain. The CDR3 totals 15 residues. Trimming pared 0 bases from V and 4 bases from J, leaving 10 bases between. The CDR3 loop reads CASSQSPRENQPQHF. CDR3 coding DNA: TGCGCCAGCAGTCAATCCCCGCGGGAAAATCAGCCCCAGCATTTT.

CDR3 protein: CASSLGSNSLYNEQFF. The CDR3 DNA follows: TGTGCCAGCAGCTTAGGATCCAACTCACTCTACAATGAGCAGTTCTTC. J is TRBJ2-1 and V is TRBV7-2; D call uncertain. CDR3 length: 16 amino acids. Trimming took off 1 base at V and 3 bases at J, with 13 bases between the two ends. The V gene's germline CDR1 is SGHTA and CDR2 FQGNSA.

This rearrangement joins TRBV11-2 to TRBJ1-2; 8 nucleotides agree with TRBD1. The CDR3 length is 15 residues. V dropped 1 base and J dropped 5; count of bases not matched to a gene: 6. Germline loops: CDR1 SGHAT, CDR2 FQNNGV. This chain's CDR3 is CASSLGGQGGYGYTF. The CDR3, as DNA: TGTGCCAGCAGCTTAGGTGGACAGGGTGGTTATGGCTACACCTTC.

The rearrangement uses TRBV25-1 and TRBJ1-2, with TRBD1 identical over 8 bases. Germline lookup yields CDR1 MGHDK and CDR2 SYGVNS. The CDR3 sequence is 15 residues long. Trimming removed 3 bases from V and 4 bases from J; junction bases left unmatched: 7. The CDR3 protein is CASSEMTGDPYGYTF. CDR3 nucleotides: TGTGCCAGCAGTGAGATGACAGGGGATCCCTATGGCTACACCTTC.